One and the same sample provided the 27 T cell receptor beta chains below, sequenced in a study of PD-1 blockade in classical Hodgkin lymphoma. Method: immunoSEQ multiplex PCR; TCRdb's copy keeps in-frame clones and lacks some. The sample has roughly 96,000 clones; roughly 89% are singletons. Each patient relapsed following autologous stem cell transplantation, and prior brentuximab vedotin exposure differed. The sequences come from peripheral blood mononuclear cells (PBMCs), collected before the second cycle of nivolumab. The receptors stem from a human donor with classical Hodgkin lymphoma.

The CDR3 here is CASSGDRGRVVRPQHF. Written as DNA, the CDR3 is TGTGCCAGCAGTGGAGACAGGGGGCGGGTGGTGAGGCCCCAGCATTTT. This chain connects TRBV6-1 to TRBJ1-5; the match to TRBD1 covers 10 bases. The length of the CDR3 is 16 residues. CDR1 is MNHNS, CDR2 SASEGT, per germline. V dropped 4 bases and J dropped 9; count of bases not matched to a gene: 12.

The gene calls are TRBV7-8 and TRBJ2-1, with a weak D call TRBD1 (5 bases). V lost 8 bases to trimming and J lost 10 bases, with 18 bases between them. The CDR3 contains 13 residues. Germline V gives CDR1 SGHVS, CDR2 FQNEAQ. The CDR3 region is CASDPIGKGEQFF. CDR3 nucleotides: TGTGCCAGCGACCCTATTGGCAAGGGGGAGCAGTTCTTC.

This clone was counted a single time. The chain couples TRBV25-1 to TRBJ2-7, with unresolved D. Trimming took 0 bases from V and 9 from J, leaving 12 bases between them. Germline V gives CDR1 MGHDK, CDR2 SYGVNS. The CDR3 is 13 amino acids. In DNA, the CDR3 is TGTGCCAGCAGTGAATATGAGGCCCCTGGGCAGTACTTC. This encodes CASSEYEAPGQYF.

The J gene is TRBJ2-3, the V gene TRBV27; 9 bases agree with TRBD2. This CDR3 comprises 18 residues. Per the germline V gene, CDR1 is MNHEY and CDR2 is SMNVEV (reference sequence). The ends lost 5 bases at V and 2 bases at J; junction bases unmatched: 14. The CDR3 DNA sequence: TGTGCCAGCAGTCCTATCGACTGGACTAGCGAGTACACAGATACGCAGTATTTT. This encodes CASSPIDWTSEYTDTQYF.

This sequence joins TRBV2 and TRBJ2-1; 8 bases agree with TRBD2. The germline CDR1 and CDR2 sequences are SNHLY and FYNNEI. The trim removed 5 bases at V and 3 bases at J, leaving 9 bases unmatched. The CDR3 contains 16 residues. The CDR3 here is CASSQHKSGSYNEQFF. The CDR3 DNA sequence: TGTGCCAGCAGTCAACATAAGAGCGGGAGCTACAATGAGCAGTTCTTC.

This sequence joins TRBV18 and TRBJ2-5, with no clear D. The CDR3 is 14 residues long. Germline CDR1 and CDR2: KGHSH and LQKENI. Between the trimmed V and J ends, which lost 2 bases and 3 bases, there was a span of 10 bases. CDR3 loop: CASSPRQVKETQYF. The CDR3 DNA follows: TGTGCCAGCTCACCAAGGCAGGTAAAAGAGACCCAGTACTTC.

J is TRBJ2-7 and V is TRBV2, with D uncertain. Germline V gene sequence: CDR1 SNHLY, CDR2 FYNNEI. The V gene lost 6 bases and the J gene lost 3 bases, with 12 bases spanning the gap. This CDR3 contains 13 residues. The DNA of the CDR3 is TGTGCCAGCAGCCGGGCCTACCTCTACGAGCAGTACTTC. Protein: CASSRAYLYEQYF.

This sequence joins TRBV7-6 and TRBJ2-7; 13 positions agree with TRBD2. The CDR3 consists of 20 residues. The J segment lost 9 bases and the V segment lost 5 bases, leaving 25 bases of the junction unmatched. The germline V gene has CDR1 SGHVS and CDR2 FNYEAQ. DNA of the CDR3: TGTGCCAGCAGCACCGCCGCTCTTGGACTAGCGGGGGTTCATCAATTTGGGCAGTACTTC. Protein: CASSTAALGLAGVHQFGQYF.

The J gene is TRBJ2-7, the V gene TRBV27, with D hard to call. Germline V gene sequence: CDR1 MNHEY, CDR2 SMNVEV (reference sequence). The CDR3 length is 14 residues. The V and J ends lost 3 bases and 1 base respectively, with 10 bases between them. The CDR3 DNA sequence: TGTGCCAGCAGTTTTTCGGCAGGTTCCTACGAGCAGTACTTC. As protein: CASSFSAGSYEQYF.

The chain uses TRBV11-1 and TRBJ2-3; D possibly corresponds to TRBD1 (6 bases). With 0 bases removed from V and 2 bases from J, the gap between germline ends came to 12 bases. The CDR3 sequence is 16 residues long. Per germline, CDR1 SGHAT and CDR2 FQDESV (reference sequence). This CDR3 is CASSLASTGPTDTQYF. The CDR3 DNA is TGTGCCAGCAGCTTAGCCTCGACAGGACCCACAGATACGCAGTATTTT.

The chain couples TRBV4-1 to TRBJ2-3; the match to TRBD2 covers 12 bases. In germline, CDR1 is MGHRA, CDR2 YSYEKL. Trimming removed 5 bases from V and 5 bases from J; junction bases left unmatched: 5. This CDR3 spans 15 amino acids. The CDR3 region is CASSSSSGGGDTQYF. The CDR3 DNA reads as TGCGCCAGCAGCAGTTCTAGCGGGGGGGGAGATACGCAGTATTTT.

The chain employs TRBV7-9 and TRBJ2-1, with 7 bases that match TRBD2. Germline CDR1 and CDR2: SEHNR and FQNEAQ (reference sequence). J was trimmed by 4 bases and V by 0 bases; bases with no gene match: 6. This CDR3 has 16 residues. The CDR3 sequence: CASSLASAGVYNEQFF. Here the CDR3 DNA reads TGTGCCAGCAGCTTAGCGTCGGCGGGGGTATACAATGAGCAGTTCTTC.

The CDR3 protein is CASSPFNRDYSEAFF. As DNA, the CDR3 is TGTGCCAGCTCACCATTTAACAGGGATTATTCTGAAGCTTTCTTT. V is TRBV18 and J is TRBJ1-1; weak D call: TRBD1 (6 bases). V was cut by 2 bases and J by 6 bases, with 16 bases left in between. The CDR3 is 15 residues long. The V gene's germline CDR1 is KGHSH and CDR2 LQKENI.

The chain couples TRBV5-1 to TRBJ2-3, with D possibly TRBD1 on 6 matching bases. Germline V gene data show CDR1 as SGHRS and CDR2 as YFSETQ. CDR3 length equals 16 residues. The germline V and J ends were trimmed by 6 bases and 2 bases, with 19 bases remaining between them. The chain's CDR3 is CASTLGALRYTDTQYF. CDR3 sequence (DNA): TGCGCCAGCACCCTGGGGGCTCTCCGTTACACAGATACGCAGTATTTT. Drawing the rest from reference TRBV5-1 and TRBJ2-3, the complete variable domain is KAGVTQTPRYLIKTRGQQVTLSCSPISGHRSVSWYQQTPGQGLQFLFEYFSETQRNKGNFPGRFSGRQFSNSRSEMNVSTLELGDSALYLCASTLGALRYTDTQYFGPGTRLTVL.

The genes are TRBV25-1 and TRBJ1-2; D unclear. The CDR3 totals 13 residues. Trimming removed 3 bases at V and 4 bases at J, with 9 bases between. The germline gives CDR1 MGHDK, CDR2 SYGVNS. The CDR3 DNA is TGTGCCAGCAGTGATCCTGTTCTCTATGGCTACACCTTC. This codes for CASSDPVLYGYTF.

This clone showed up just a few times. The chain links TRBV7-8 to TRBJ1-5; D not certain. The CDR3 length is 13 residues. Between the trimmed V and J ends, which lost 4 bases and 4 bases, there was a span of 8 bases. The V gene's germline CDR1 is SGHVS and CDR2 FQNEAQ. CDR3 DNA: TGTGCCAGCAGCTCGACGGAAAATCAGCCCCAGCATTTT. It translates to CASSSTENQPQHF.

The table lists this clone with a count of one. The chain links TRBV30 to TRBJ2-3, with 8 nucleotides matching TRBD2. The CDR3 has 15 residues. CDR1 is GTSNPN, CDR2 SVGIG, per germline (reference sequence). The V and J ends lost 4 bases and 3 bases, in that order; junction bases with no gene match: 9. The CDR3 protein is CAWTRGRGGTDTQYF. DNA for the CDR3: TGTGCCTGGACGAGAGGCCGGGGGGGTACAGATACGCAGTATTTT.

As DNA, the CDR3 is TGTGCCAGCGGGACTGACTCACCATCCCGCTATAATTCACCCCTCCACTTT. This encodes CASGTDSPSRYNSPLHF. The chain has TRBV28 and TRBJ1-6, with TRBD1 as a possible D gene (5 bases). Trimming pared 8 bases from V and 3 bases from J, leaving 20 bases between. This CDR3 has 17 residues. Germline assignment: CDR1 MDHEN and CDR2 SYDVKM.

The chain recombines TRBV2 with TRBJ2-7, with D uncertain. Per the germline V gene, CDR1 is SNHLY and CDR2 is FYNNEI. Trimming cost V 5 bases and J 6 bases, with 11 bases left between them. The CDR3 is 12 residues long. This CDR3 reads CASSSDKGEQYF. The CDR3 bases are TGTGCCAGCAGTAGCGACAAGGGCGAGCAGTACTTC.

The chain has TRBV27 and TRBJ1-2; no firm D call. CDR1 and CDR2 (germline): MNHEY, SMNVEV (reference sequence). Trimming stripped 2 bases from V and 0 bases from J, with 16 bases between. The CDR3 loop spans 17 amino acids. CDR3 region: CASSLSLTIGANYGYTF. The DNA for the CDR3 is TGTGCCAGCAGTTTAAGTCTTACAATCGGGGCTAACTATGGCTACACCTTC.

The V and J genes are TRBV5-1 and TRBJ2-1; D call uncertain. Looked up from germline, CDR1 is SGHRS and CDR2 is YFSETQ. Trimming shortened V by 4 bases and J by 6 bases, and 5 bases separated the two germline ends. There are 11 residues in the CDR3. In DNA form, the CDR3 reads TGCGCCAGCAGCGACCGCAATGAGCAGTTCTTC. It specifies CASSDRNEQFF.

The chain has TRBV27 and TRBJ2-1; D assignment may be TRBD1 or TRBD2 (5 bases each). This CDR3 has 15 residues. The V gene's germline CDR1 is MNHEY and CDR2 SMNVEV (reference sequence). Trimming stripped 5 bases from V and 0 bases from J, with 11 bases between. CDR3 in DNA: TGTGCCAGCAGTCTCCGGGACGGCTCCTACAATGAGCAGTTCTTC. Translated: CASSLRDGSYNEQFF.

The rearrangement joins TRBV7-9 to TRBJ1-1; 9 bases fit TRBD1. The CDR3 length is 15 residues. V was pared by 4 bases and J by 7 bases, with 10 bases of the junction left unmatched. CDR1 and CDR2 from the germline V gene are SEHNR and FQNEAQ (reference sequence). CDR3 in DNA: TGTGCCAGCAGCTCCTGCGACAGGGGGGCTTGTGAAGCTTTCTTT. Translating gives CASSSCDRGACEAFF.

This clone was observed once. The V gene is TRBV28, the J gene TRBJ2-4; 8 bases fit TRBD1. Germline V gives CDR1 MDHEN, CDR2 SYDVKM. J lost 7 bases, V lost 7 bases, and 3 bases had no gene match. The CDR3 extends over 12 amino acids. In nucleotides, the CDR3 is TGTGCCAGCATCGGACAGGGTAACATTCAGTACTTC. Encoded protein: CASIGQGNIQYF.

CDR3 sequence: CASSPRTGAYNEQFF. DNA of the CDR3: TGTGCCAGCAGCCCTCGGACAGGGGCCTACAATGAGCAGTTCTTC. V is TRBV7-2 and J is TRBJ2-1; 9 bases are a match to TRBD1. CDR1 and CDR2 from the germline V gene are SGHTA and FQGNSA. Germline trimming cut 5 bases from V and 2 bases from J; bases unmatched to any gene: 4. CDR3 length: 15 amino acids. Using reference TRBV7-2 and TRBJ2-1 for the parts outside the CDR3, the full variable domain is GAGVSQSPSNKVTEKGKDVELRCDPISGHTALYWYRQSLGQGLEFLIYFQGNSAPDKSGLPSDRFSAERTGGSVSTLTIQRTQQEDSAVYLCASSPRTGAYNEQFFGPGTRLTVL.

This chain joins TRBV5-1 and TRBJ1-2; no clear D. Deletions cut 1 base from V and 8 bases from J, with 18 bases between. CDR3 length: 15 amino acids. Germline V lookup: CDR1 SGHRS, CDR2 YFSETQ. DNA of the CDR3: TGCGCCAGCAGCTTGCTTCCGGAGACGACTATGGGCTACACCTTC. Its translation is CASSLLPETTMGYTF.

The chain joins TRBV9 to TRBJ1-1; D might be TRBD1 (6 bases). The CDR3 spans 18 residues. From germline, CDR1 is SGDLS and CDR2 YYNGEE. V dropped 4 bases and J dropped 2 bases, with 24 bases sitting between them. The CDR3 loop reads CASSPGRVLRGGNTEAFF. The DNA of the CDR3 is TGTGCCAGCAGCCCAGGGAGGGTTCTGAGAGGGGGAAACACTGAAGCTTTCTTT.